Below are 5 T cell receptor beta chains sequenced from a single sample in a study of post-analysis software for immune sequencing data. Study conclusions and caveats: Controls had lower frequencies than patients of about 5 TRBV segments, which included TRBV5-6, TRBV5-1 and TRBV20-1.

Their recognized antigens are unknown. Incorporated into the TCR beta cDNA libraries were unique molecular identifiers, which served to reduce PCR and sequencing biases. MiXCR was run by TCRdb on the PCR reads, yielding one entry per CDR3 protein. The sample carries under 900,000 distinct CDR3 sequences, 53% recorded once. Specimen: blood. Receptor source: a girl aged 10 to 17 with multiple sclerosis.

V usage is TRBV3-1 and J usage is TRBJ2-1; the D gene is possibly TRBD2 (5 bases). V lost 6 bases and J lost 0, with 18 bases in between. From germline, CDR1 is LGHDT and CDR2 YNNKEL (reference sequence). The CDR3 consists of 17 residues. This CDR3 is CASSHITRIDSYNEQFF. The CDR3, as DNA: TGTGCCAGCAGTCATATCACTAGAATCGACTCCTACAATGAGCAGTTCTTC.

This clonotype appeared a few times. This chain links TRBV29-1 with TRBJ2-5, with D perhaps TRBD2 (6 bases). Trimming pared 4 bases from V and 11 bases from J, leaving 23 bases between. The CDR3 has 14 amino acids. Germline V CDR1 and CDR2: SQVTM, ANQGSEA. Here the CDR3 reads CSVATTVTPREQYF. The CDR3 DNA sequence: TGCAGCGTTGCAACGACAGTAACCCCCCGGGAGCAGTACTTC.

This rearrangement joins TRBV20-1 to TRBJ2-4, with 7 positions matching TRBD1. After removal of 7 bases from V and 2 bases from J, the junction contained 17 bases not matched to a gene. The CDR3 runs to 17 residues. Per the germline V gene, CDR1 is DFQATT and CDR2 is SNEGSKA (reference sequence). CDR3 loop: CSVSLFPRDSPKNIQYF. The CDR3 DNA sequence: TGCAGTGTTAGCTTGTTCCCCCGGGACAGCCCCAAAAACATTCAGTACTTC.

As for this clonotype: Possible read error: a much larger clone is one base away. The CDR3 reads CASSPSGGVYEQYF. CDR3 nucleotide sequence: TGTGCCAGCAGCCCTAGCGGGGGGGTCTACGAGCAGTACTTC. The rearrangement joins TRBV12-3 or TRBV12-4 to TRBJ2-7, with 12 nucleotides matching TRBD2. V trimming: 6 bases; J trimming: 3 bases; junction bases outside the gene matches: 3. The CDR3 extends over 14 amino acids.

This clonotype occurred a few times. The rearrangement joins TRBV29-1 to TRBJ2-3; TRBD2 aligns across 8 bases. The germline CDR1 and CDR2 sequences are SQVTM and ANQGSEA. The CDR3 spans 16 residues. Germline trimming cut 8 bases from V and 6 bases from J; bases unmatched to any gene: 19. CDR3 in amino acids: CSSRTPRERGMDTQYF. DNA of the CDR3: TGCAGCTCAAGGACCCCCCGTGAGCGGGGGATGGATACGCAGTATTTT.